One and the same sample provided the 30 T cell receptor beta chains below, sequenced in a study of shared clonotypes between healthy human individuals. Clones were read by immunoSEQ multiplex PCR, and TCRdb kept only the in-frame ones, dropping some. The table shows about 980,000 clones, with around 80% occurring only once. Sequencing used memory CD4+ T cells sorted from blood. Noted subset: CD45RA-negative fraction. The source of these receptors is a man younger than 35 in good health.

This clone was detected only a few times. This sequence joins TRBV20-1 and TRBJ2-4; D is perhaps TRBD1 (5 bases). V was pared by 5 bases and J by 12 bases, with 14 bases between. CDR1 is DFQATT and CDR2 is SNEGSKA in the germline V gene (reference sequence). The CDR3 runs to 11 residues. The CDR3 region is CSADHSQDQYF. The CDR3 DNA sequence: TGCAGTGCTGACCACTCACAGGATCAGTACTTC.

The chain couples TRBV6-5 to TRBJ1-2; 7 bases map to TRBD1. Germline V gene lookup returns CDR1 MNHEY and CDR2 SVGAGI. The V and J ends lost 6 bases and 8 bases, in that order; junction bases with no gene match: 12. The CDR3 has 14 amino acids. CDR3 sequence (DNA): TGTGCCAGCAGCTCCTGGACAGGCCGTTGGGGCTACACCTTC. Protein product: CASSSWTGRWGYTF.

In this sample, this clone turned up a few times. V usage is TRBV19 and J usage is TRBJ1-1; 10 nucleotides match TRBD1. Losses at the gene ends were 6 bases for V and 6 bases for J; bases not matched to a gene: 7. In germline, CDR1 is LNHDA, CDR2 SQIVND (reference sequence). The CDR3 covers 14 residues. CDR3 loop: CASSGQGERAEAFF. CDR3 coding DNA: TGTGCCAGTAGCGGACAGGGGGAACGGGCTGAAGCTTTCTTT. Supplemented by reference TRBV19 and TRBJ1-1, the full variable domain reads DGGITQSPKYLFRKEGQNVTLSCEQNLNHDAMYWYRQDPGQGLRLIYYSQIVNDFQKGDIAEGYSVSREKKESFPLTVTSAQKNPTAFYLCASSGQGERAEAFFGQGTRLTVV.

The V gene is TRBV10-3, the J gene TRBJ2-6; D unresolved. CDR3 length: 15 amino acids. V was trimmed by 0 bases and J by 4 bases, leaving 7 bases between them. Germline V gives CDR1 ENHRY, CDR2 SYGVKD. CDR3 bases: TGTGCCATCAGTGAGTCTTCGGCCGGGGCCAACGTCCTGACTTTC. As protein: CAISESSAGANVLTF.

V and J are TRBV6-1 and TRBJ2-6; the match to TRBD1 covers 8 bases. Losses at the gene ends were 3 bases for V and 4 bases for J; bases not matched to a gene: 8. CDR3 length: 17 residues. CDR1 and CDR2 (germline): MNHNS, SASEGT. The CDR3 reads CASSDERQGRGANVLTF. CDR3 DNA: TGTGCCAGCAGTGACGAAAGACAGGGGAGAGGGGCCAACGTCCTGACTTTC.

The chain is built from TRBV5-1 and TRBJ2-3, with 9 bases fitting TRBD1. Looked up from germline, CDR1 is SGHRS and CDR2 is YFSETQ. The CDR3 contains 15 residues. The V segment lost 2 bases and the J segment 7 bases; nucleotides outside the gene matches: 8. The CDR3 spells CASSLQGAPENTQYF. In nucleotides, the CDR3 is TGCGCCAGCAGCTTACAGGGGGCCCCCGAAAATACGCAGTATTTT. Full variable domain (missing parts from reference TRBV5-1 and TRBJ2-3): KAGVTQTPRYLIKTRGQQVTLSCSPISGHRSVSWYQQTPGQGLQFLFEYFSETQRNKGNFPGRFSGRQFSNSRSEMNVSTLELGDSALYLCASSLQGAPENTQYFGPGTRLTVL.

The J gene is TRBJ2-3, the V gene TRBV4-3; D perhaps matches TRBD2 (7 bases). Germline CDR1 reads LGHNA; CDR2 reads YSLEER. The CDR3 sequence is 16 residues long. Trimming removed 1 base from V and 2 bases from J, with 13 bases in between. CDR3 in amino acids: CASSQAWGGPTDTQYF. The CDR3 DNA reads TGCGCCAGCAGCCAAGCCTGGGGGGGGCCCACAGATACGCAGTATTTT.

The chain uses TRBV4-3 and TRBJ2-1, with 9 bases identical to TRBD2. CDR1 is LGHNA and CDR2 is YSLEER in the germline V gene. V shed 4 bases and J 6 bases; nucleotides not matched to a gene: 4. The CDR3 loop spans 14 amino acids. CDR3 nucleotides: TGCGCCAGCAGCCCCGGGACTAGCACCAATGAGCAGTTCTTC. Translated, it gives CASSPGTSTNEQFF.

V is TRBV7-9 and J is TRBJ1-2; D is undetermined. Trimming removed 5 bases at V and 4 bases at J, with 5 bases between. This CDR3 is built from 11 residues. The germline gives CDR1 SEHNR, CDR2 FQNEAQ (reference sequence). This CDR3 is CASSQVYGYTF. Written as DNA, the CDR3 is TGTGCCAGCAGCCAGGTCTATGGCTACACCTTC.

The chain carries TRBV5-5 and TRBJ2-7; 11 bases are shared with TRBD2. CDR1 is SGHKS and CDR2 is YYEKEE in the germline V gene (reference sequence). The CDR3 is 16 amino acids. Germline trimming cut 1 base from V and 2 bases from J; bases unmatched to any gene: 5. CDR3 nucleotides: TGTGCCAGCAGCTTGCGGCTAGCGGGGGGCACCTACGAGCAGTACTTC. Amino acid sequence: CASSLRLAGGTYEQYF.

This chain links TRBV6-5 with TRBJ2-4, with 12 nucleotides matching TRBD2. Trimming cost V 5 bases and J 14 bases; bases outside gene matches: 4. CDR3 length: 12 amino acids. CDR1 is MNHEY, CDR2 SVGAGI, per germline. The CDR3 nucleotides read TGTGCCAGCAGTGAGACTAGCGGGAGAGAGTACTTC. Protein product: CASSETSGREYF.

V gene TRBV7-6 combines with J gene TRBJ2-2; D tentatively reads TRBD1 or TRBD2 (6 bases each). Germline V gene data show CDR1 as SGHVS and CDR2 as FNYEAQ. CDR3 length equals 16 residues. Trimming cost V 0 bases and J 4 bases, with 12 bases left between them. The CDR3 sequence is CASSLAGGSTTGELFF. DNA for the CDR3: TGTGCCAGCAGCTTAGCGGGGGGCAGTACCACCGGGGAGCTGTTTTTT.

The chain carries TRBV18 and TRBJ1-4; 9 bases map to TRBD1. The trim removed 3 bases at V and 5 bases at J, leaving 4 bases unmatched. This CDR3 has 15 residues. Germline V gene sequence: CDR1 KGHSH, CDR2 LQKENI. The CDR3 DNA follows: TGTGCCAGCTCACCTCTAGGACAGGGGAATGAAAAACTGTTTTTT. Protein: CASSPLGQGNEKLFF.

The chain employs TRBV27 and TRBJ1-6; no definite D call. The germline CDR1 and CDR2 sequences are MNHEY and SMNVEV (reference sequence). V dropped 3 bases and J dropped 5 bases, with 17 bases sitting between them. The CDR3 has 17 amino acids. CDR3 DNA sequence: TGTGCCAGCAGTTTTTACGGCCCCACGATTAATAATTCACCCCTCCACTTT. It yields the protein CASSFYGPTINNSPLHF.

In this sample, this clone turned up once. The sample carries other DNA sequences with the same CDR3. The CDR3 coding sequence is TGCAGTGCTACCGGGACCTATGGCTACACCTTC. Translated, it gives CSATGTYGYTF. This chain uses TRBV20-1 with TRBJ1-2, with a weak D call TRBD1 (5 bases). CDR3 length: 11 amino acids. The germline gives CDR1 DFQATT, CDR2 SNEGSKA (reference sequence). V gave up 4 bases and J gave up 4 bases, with 7 bases separating them.

The V gene is TRBV6-1, the J gene TRBJ1-1, with D possibly TRBD1 on 6 matching bases. Germline lookup yields CDR1 MNHNS and CDR2 SASEGT. V lost 0 bases, J lost 10 bases, and 12 bases lay in between. The CDR3 has 13 residues. The DNA for the CDR3 is TGTGCCAGCAGTGAAGCGCTAGGGGGGAGAGCTTTCTTT. Translation gives CASSEALGGRAFF.

The chain couples TRBV28 to TRBJ1-1, with D possibly being TRBD1 (5 bases). This CDR3 is 11 amino acids long. Trimming removed 4 bases from V and 8 bases from J, with 8 bases in between. Germline V CDR1 and CDR2: MDHEN, SYDVKM. CDR3 protein: CASSSRGEAFF. The CDR3 nucleotides read TGTGCCAGCAGTTCCCGGGGGGAAGCTTTCTTT.

J is TRBJ2-3 and V is TRBV11-3, with 8 positions matching TRBD2. CDR3 length: 16 residues. Germline CDR1 is SGHNT and CDR2 is YENEEA. Trimming cost V 3 bases and J 4 bases; bases outside gene matches: 9. CDR3 nucleotides: TGTGCCAGCAGCTTCGGGGGGGGCGCAAAGGCAGATACGCAGTATTTT. It translates to CASSFGGGAKADTQYF.

The CDR3 loop is CASSEGGLQPQHF. CDR3 DNA sequence: TGTGCCAGCAGTGAAGGGGGTTTACAGCCCCAGCATTTT. The chain has TRBV6-1 and TRBJ1-5; D is uncertain. The CDR3 has 13 residues. Germline CDR1 and CDR2: MNHNS and SASEGT. V shed 1 base and J shed 7 bases, with 8 bases lying between them.

The CDR3 nucleotides are TGTGCCAGCAGCTTAGGAGCCTGGGGGGACCAAGAGACCCAGTACTTC. Translated: CASSLGAWGDQETQYF. This chain joins TRBV7-9 and TRBJ2-5; D may be TRBD2 (6 bases). Between the trimmed V and J ends, which lost 1 base and 0 bases, there was a span of 12 bases. Germline lookup yields CDR1 SEHNR and CDR2 FQNEAQ (reference sequence). The CDR3 contains 16 residues.

The chain joins TRBV5-1 to TRBJ2-3; 7 nucleotides match TRBD2. From germline, CDR1 is SGHRS and CDR2 YFSETQ. The CDR3 is made up of 15 amino acids. J gave up 9 bases and V 4 bases, and 14 bases lay outside the gene matches. In DNA, the CDR3 is TGCGCCAGCAGCACCCAAGCGGGGCGCGGGGAAACGCAGTATTTT. Encoded protein: CASSTQAGRGETQYF.

The genes are TRBV15 and TRBJ1-6; D is ambiguous. Germline values: CDR1 LNHNV, CDR2 YYDKDF (reference sequence). The length of the CDR3 is 16 residues. V lost 0 bases, J lost 4 bases, and 10 bases lay in between. The CDR3 coding sequence is TGTGCCACCAGCAGAGATCAAAACAGTTATAATTCACCCCTCCACTTT. It encodes CATSRDQNSYNSPLHF.

This clone was seen only a few times. The J gene is TRBJ1-4, the V gene TRBV11-2; no firm D call. Deletions cut 1 base from V and 5 bases from J, with 17 bases between. Germline V lookup: CDR1 SGHAT, CDR2 FQNNGV. This CDR3 is 17 amino acids long. DNA for the CDR3: TGTGCCAGCAGCTTAGCGGCTGGTCTACTGGCCAATGAAAAACTGTTTTTT. It encodes CASSLAAGLLANEKLFF.

This clone has a handful of counts. The V gene is TRBV4-1, the J gene TRBJ2-2, with D perhaps matching TRBD1 (5 bases). The CDR3 has 16 amino acids. The germline CDR1 and CDR2 sequences are MGHRA and YSYEKL. The ends were cut back, 1 base at V and 5 bases at J, with 14 bases in the middle. The CDR3 sequence is CASSQGQGRWTGELFF. CDR3 in DNA: TGCGCCAGCAGCCAAGGGCAGGGTCGATGGACCGGGGAGCTGTTTTTT.

In this sample, this clone turned up a few times. V gene TRBV6-4 combines with J gene TRBJ1-4; 9 bases are a match to TRBD1. CDR3 length: 15 amino acids. Germline lookup yields CDR1 MRHNA and CDR2 SNTAGT. With V trimmed by 4 bases and J by 7 bases, 7 bases remained unmatched. CDR3: CASSAVDRGIEKLFF. Written as DNA, the CDR3 is TGTGCCAGCAGTGCTGTGGACAGGGGTATTGAAAAACTGTTTTTT.

V is TRBV5-1 and J is TRBJ2-3; 9 nucleotides match TRBD1. Germline V CDR1 and CDR2: SGHRS, YFSETQ. The CDR3 length is 13 residues. Trimming at V came to 5 bases and at J to 2 bases, leaving 0 bases not matched to a gene. The CDR3 loop reads CASRQGATDTQYF. CDR3 bases: TGCGCCAGCAGACAGGGGGCCACAGATACGCAGTATTTT.

This clone was seen ten or more times. The chain carries TRBV4-3 and TRBJ1-2; D unclear. Germline lookup yields CDR1 LGHNA and CDR2 YSLEER. CDR3 length equals 14 residues. The V and J ends lost 0 bases and 7 bases respectively, with 12 bases between them. CDR3 sequence: CASSQELTRVGYTF. CDR3 DNA: TGCGCCAGCAGCCAAGAGCTCACCCGGGTTGGCTACACCTTC.

In regard to this clone: Additional DNA sequences in this sample encode the identical CDR3. V gene TRBV10-3 combines with J gene TRBJ1-1; possible D gene TRBD1, 5 bases. Germline CDR1 is ENHRY and CDR2 is SYGVKD. The CDR3 is 13 residues long. Between the trimmed V and J ends, which lost 6 bases and 1 base, there was a span of 9 bases. The CDR3 DNA is TGTGCCATCAGGGGAACAGGGAACACTGAAGCTTTCTTT. Translation: CAIRGTGNTEAFF.

The chain carries TRBV7-9 and TRBJ1-5; D gene uncertain. The V end lost 9 bases, the J end lost 5 bases, and 8 bases lay between the germline ends. The CDR3 is made up of 11 amino acids. Looked up from germline, CDR1 is SEHNR and CDR2 is FQNEAQ (reference sequence). The CDR3 DNA follows: TGTGCCAGTGGGGAGGATCAGCCCCAGCATTTT. As protein: CASGEDQPQHF.

The V gene is TRBV7-2, the J gene TRBJ1-2; the D gene is possibly TRBD1 (5 bases). In germline, CDR1 is SGHTA, CDR2 FQGNSA. Trimming took 3 bases from V and 5 from J, leaving 22 bases between them. The CDR3 sequence is 17 residues long. The CDR3 here is CASSLFQTGTATYGYTF. The CDR3 region has the DNA TGTGCCAGCAGCTTGTTCCAAACCGGGACCGCAACGTATGGCTACACCTTC.